Shown below are 14 T cell receptor beta chains from a single sample sequenced in a study of blood T cell repertoires in COVID-19. Libraries were prepared by immunoSEQ multiplex PCR; TCRdb keeps only in-frame clonotypes and omits some of them. The sample has about 370,000 clones; around 89% are singletons. The sequenced sample was peripheral blood. The receptors were sampled from a woman in her thirties with COVID-19, enrolled during active disease.

This clone was detected once. The rearrangement joins TRBV18 to TRBJ1-2; TRBD1 might be the D (5 bases). This CDR3 is 16 amino acids long. Germline V gene sequence: CDR1 KGHSH, CDR2 LQKENI. V was clipped by 1 base and J by 3 bases, with 15 bases between them. The CDR3 nucleotides read TGTGCCAGCTCACCACAGGGGCTTGGCCCGCACTATGGCTACACCTTC. Its translation: CASSPQGLGPHYGYTF.

The V call is TRBV15, the J call TRBJ2-5; tentative D call: TRBD2 (5 bases). Germline values: CDR1 LNHNV, CDR2 YYDKDF (reference sequence). The V gene lost 1 base and the J gene lost 2 bases, with 20 bases spanning the gap. The CDR3 is made up of 18 amino acids. The DNA for the CDR3 is TGTGCCACCAGCAGAGTCCGGGGAACTTTCGGGGATCAAGAGACCCAGTACTTC. This gives the protein CATSRVRGTFGDQETQYF.

V usage is TRBV3-1 (or the pseudogene TRBV3-2) and J usage is TRBJ2-5; 9 bases fit TRBD2. Per the germline V gene, CDR1 is LGHDT and CDR2 is YNNKEL (reference sequence). The CDR3 has 17 amino acids. Losses at the gene ends were 8 bases for V and 2 bases for J; bases not matched to a gene: 15. CDR3 region: CASSQRGAFVPQETQYF. The CDR3 region has the DNA TGTGCCAGCTCCCAGCGGGGGGCCTTCGTCCCGCAAGAGACCCAGTACTTC.

CDR3 region: CASSYSGTPYEQYV. CDR3 DNA: TGTGCCAGCAGTTACTCGGGGACTCCCTACGAGCAGTACGTC. The chain couples TRBV6-6 to TRBJ2-7; the D gene is possibly TRBD2 (6 bases). The CDR3 runs to 14 residues. V was clipped by 0 bases and J by 2 bases, with 8 bases between them. Germline V lookup: CDR1 MNHNY, CDR2 SVGAGI (reference sequence).

The rearrangement links TRBV6-5 to TRBJ1-6; D perhaps matches TRBD1 (6 bases). The V end lost 6 bases, the J end lost 5 bases, and 11 bases lay between the germline ends. CDR1 and CDR2 (germline): MNHEY, SVGAGI. This CDR3 region has 14 residues. The CDR3 sequence: CASSLDRNNSPLHF. The CDR3 coding sequence is TGTGCCAGCAGCCTTGACAGGAATAATTCACCCCTCCACTTT.

The chain employs TRBV12-3 or TRBV12-4 and TRBJ2-7, with 8 bases identical to TRBD1. J lost 3 bases, V lost 8 bases, and 6 bases had no gene match. The length of the CDR3 is 13 residues. CDR3 sequence reads: CASLRGPDYEQYV. The DNA for the CDR3 is TGTGCCAGCCTCAGGGGGCCTGACTACGAGCAGTACGTC.

V usage is TRBV9 and J usage is TRBJ2-1; a weak D match, TRBD1 (6 bases). Between the trimmed V and J ends, which lost 6 bases and 7 bases, there was a span of 17 bases. In germline, CDR1 is SGDLS, CDR2 YYNGEE. The CDR3 runs 14 residues. CDR3: CASKRGTLGNEQFF. In DNA form, the CDR3 reads TGTGCCAGCAAAAGGGGGACCCTAGGGAATGAGCAGTTCTTC.

The V call is TRBV12-3 or TRBV12-4, the J call TRBJ1-6; D is undetermined. V was cut by 3 bases and J by 10 bases, with 10 bases left in between. There are 13 residues in the CDR3. CDR3 coding DNA: TGTGCCAGCAGTTTCGACTTGAGGTCACCCCTCCACTTT. This gives the protein CASSFDLRSPLHF.

The genes are TRBV9 and TRBJ2-1; 9 nucleotides align to TRBD1. The CDR3 is 17 residues long. V was pared by 4 bases and J by 4 bases, with 12 bases of the junction left unmatched. Germline V gene data show CDR1 as SGDLS and CDR2 as YYNGEE. The CDR3 sequence: CASSHHMGQGRYNEQFF. CDR3 bases: TGTGCCAGCAGCCACCACATGGGACAGGGTCGTTACAATGAGCAGTTCTTC.

The chain has TRBV21-1 and TRBJ2-2; the table calls TRBD1, which could not be checked here. TRBV21-1 is assigned pseudogene status. This CDR3 comprises 16 residues. The CDR3 bases are TGTGCCAGCAGCAAAGTCAGGGGGGCGGGGACCGGGGAGCTGTTTTTT. This sequence encodes CASSKVRGAGTGELFF.

The genes are TRBV7-9 and TRBJ1-2, with D unresolved. This CDR3 comprises 15 residues. Deletions cut 3 bases from V and 0 bases from J, with 11 bases between. Germline V gene lookup returns CDR1 SEHNR and CDR2 FQNEAQ (reference sequence). CDR3 sequence (DNA): TGTGCCAGCAGCTTGGCCAGGCTCGCTAACTATGGCTACACCTTC. As protein: CASSLARLANYGYTF.

The rearrangement links TRBV28 to TRBJ1-6; 8 bases agree with TRBD1. The length of the CDR3 is 16 residues. Germline CDR1 and CDR2: MDHEN and SYDVKM. V shed 5 bases and J 10 bases; nucleotides not matched to a gene: 13. The CDR3 region is CASSPGTGYEGSPLHF. In nucleotides, the CDR3 is TGTGCCAGCAGTCCGGGGACAGGCTATGAGGGCTCACCCCTCCACTTT.

V and J are TRBV7-2 and TRBJ2-3, with D perhaps TRBD2 (5 bases). V shed 2 bases and J shed 2 bases, with 14 bases lying between them. The CDR3 sequence is 16 residues long. Germline-derived CDR1 and CDR2 are SGHTA and FQGNSA. CDR3 in amino acids: CASSLRLYLTTDTQYF. The CDR3 nucleotides read TGTGCCAGCAGCTTACGACTATACCTTACCACAGATACGCAGTATTTT.

This chain joins TRBV6-2 or TRBV6-3 and TRBJ2-2, with 8 bases aligning to TRBD1. The junction had 18 bases not matched to a gene; V was cut back by 4 bases and J by 5 bases. Germline V gene lookup returns CDR1 MNHEY and CDR2 SVGEGT. The CDR3 contains 19 residues. Here the CDR3 DNA reads TGTGCCAGCAGTTTCCGAGTAGGACAGGGAAGGGGTAGGACCGGGGAGCTGTTTTTT. Translation: CASSFRVGQGRGRTGELFF.